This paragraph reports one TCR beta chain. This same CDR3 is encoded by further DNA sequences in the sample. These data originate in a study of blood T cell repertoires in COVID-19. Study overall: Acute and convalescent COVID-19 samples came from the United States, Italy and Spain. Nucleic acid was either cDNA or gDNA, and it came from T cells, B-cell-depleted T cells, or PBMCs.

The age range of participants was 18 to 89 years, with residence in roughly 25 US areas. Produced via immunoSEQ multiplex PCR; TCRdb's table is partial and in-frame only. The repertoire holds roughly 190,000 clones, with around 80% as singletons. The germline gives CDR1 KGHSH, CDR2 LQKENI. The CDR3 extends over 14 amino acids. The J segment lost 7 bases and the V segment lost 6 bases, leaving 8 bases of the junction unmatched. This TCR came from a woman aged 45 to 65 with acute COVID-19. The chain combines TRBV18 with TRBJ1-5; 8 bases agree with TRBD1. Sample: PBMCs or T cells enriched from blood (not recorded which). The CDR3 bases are TGTGCCAGCTCCTCCGGACAGGGTGGGCAGCCCCAGCATTTT. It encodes CASSSGQGGQPQHF.